This TCR beta chain was sequenced for a study of cytomegalovirus exposure and HLA in healthy donors. Overall study findings and caveats: Compared with the roughly 700-donor mean, an Asian-associated ancestry cluster reportedly had fewer N-insertions, according to a later analysis.

A multiplex PCR was run with 60 Vbeta primers and 13 Jbeta primers. Here immunoSEQ multiplex PCR was the method, and the copy in TCRdb shows in-frame clones only, minus some. The sample lists 100,000 to 150,000 clones, about 70% occurring once. V dropped 5 bases and J dropped 3; count of bases not matched to a gene: 1. The CDR3 totals 13 residues. Germline V gives CDR1 MNHNS, CDR2 SASEGT. In the case of this clone: Antigen specificity is unknown.

This TCR was sampled from a woman aged 35 to 49 in good health and CMV-seronegative. The chain is built from TRBV6-1 and TRBJ1-1, with 9 bases identical to TRBD1. Sequenced input: PBMCs. CDR3 in DNA: TGTGCCAGCAGTAGGACAGGGGACACTGAAGCTTTCTTT. Its translation: CASSRTGDTEAFF.